This TCR beta chain was sequenced during a study of cytomegalovirus exposure and HLA in healthy donors. Study-wide background: Per a later analysis, the 666 first-cohort and fewer than 150 validation repertoires shared one platform.

Regarding the study as a whole: Across donors, most TCRs were seen rarely, yet some public ones were widespread. Overall, around 160 TCR beta chains were annotated as cytomegalovirus-associated.

Separation from the roughly 700-subject first cohort characterized the roughly 110-subject validation cohort, to which the donors belonged. Sequenced by immunoSEQ multiplex PCR; TCRdb stores in-frame clones only, minus some. The sample lists tens of thousands of clones; 85% to 95% were seen once. In regard to this clone: Its matching antigen is unknown.

Germline assignment: CDR1 KGHSH and CDR2 LQKENI. Trimming at V came to 2 bases and at J to 7 bases, leaving 8 bases not matched to a gene. The CDR3 is 16 residues long. The clonotype originates from a young woman in good health and CMV-seronegative. The sample consisted of PBMCs. The genes are TRBV18 and TRBJ1-4; TRBD1 matches 9 bases. CDR3 residues: CASSPGWIQGAEKLFF. The CDR3 bases are TGTGCCAGCTCACCAGGATGGATACAGGGGGCTGAAAAACTGTTTTTT.